This TCR beta chain was sequenced for a study of blood T cell repertoires in COVID-19. Assay used: immunoSEQ multiplex PCR; TCRdb lists only in-frame clones, some missing. Of a few hundred thousand clones in the sample, roughly nine tenths were seen once. Germline-derived CDR1 and CDR2 are SGHRS and YFSETQ. This CDR3 region has 19 residues. Trimming shortened V by 1 base and J by 4 bases, and 24 bases separated the two germline ends. The clonotype comes from a woman aged 40 to 50 who had recovered from COVID-19. The sequencing sample was made of peripheral blood. V gene TRBV5-1 combines with J gene TRBJ2-1; D possibly matches TRBD1 or TRBD2 (9 bases each). The CDR3 spells CASSLRQGVLAGLYNEQFF. The CDR3 nucleotides are TGCGCCAGCAGCTTGCGACAGGGGGTTCTAGCGGGATTGTACAATGAGCAGTTCTTC.